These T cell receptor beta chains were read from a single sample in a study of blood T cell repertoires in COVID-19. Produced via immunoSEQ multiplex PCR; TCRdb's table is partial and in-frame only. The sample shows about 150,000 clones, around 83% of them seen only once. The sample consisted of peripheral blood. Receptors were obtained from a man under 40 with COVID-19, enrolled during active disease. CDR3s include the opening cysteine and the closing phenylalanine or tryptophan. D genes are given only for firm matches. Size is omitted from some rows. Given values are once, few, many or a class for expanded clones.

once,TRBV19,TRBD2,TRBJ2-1,TGTGCCAGTAGTATAGCTAGCGGGATGGCGGGCAATGAGCAGTTCTTC,CASSIASGMAGNEQFF
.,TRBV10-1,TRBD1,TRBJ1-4,TGCGCCAGCAGTGAGTTGACAGGGAATGAAAAACTGTTTTTT,CASSELTGNEKLFF
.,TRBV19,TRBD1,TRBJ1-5,TGTGCCAGTACCTCACAGGGGTCCCATCAGCCCCAGCATTTT,CASTSQGSHQPQHF
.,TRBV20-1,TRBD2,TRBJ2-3,TGCAGTGCTAGTAGGCCAGGGAAAGGCGGGAGGGCGTCCGATACGCAGTATTTT,CSASRPGKGGRASDTQYF
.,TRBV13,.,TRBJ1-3,TGTGCCAGCAGCTTAGCAGGAAACACCATATATTTT,CASSLAGNTIYF
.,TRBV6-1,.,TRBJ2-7,TGTGCCAGCAGTGAACTACGGCGGGGAGCCTACGAGCAGTACTTC,CASSELRRGAYEQYF
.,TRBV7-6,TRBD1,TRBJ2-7,TGTGCCAGCAGCCAACAGGGGGGAGACGAGCAGTACTTC,CASSQQGGDEQYF
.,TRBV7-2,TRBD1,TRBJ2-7,TGTGCCAGCAGCTTGTCCGGGACAGGGGCGTATGAGCAGTACTTC,CASSLSGTGAYEQYF
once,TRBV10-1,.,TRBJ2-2,TGCGCCAGCAGTAAATTACAGAGCACCGGGGAGCTGTTTTTT,CASSKLQSTGELFF
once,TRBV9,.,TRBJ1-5,TGTGCCAGCAGCGAAGGGAACAGGGTAGGTCAGCCCCAGCATTTT,CASSEGNRVGQPQHF
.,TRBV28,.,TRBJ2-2,TGTGCCAGCAGTTTAGGGAGGACGTCTCGCGGCGGGGAGCTGTTTTTT,CASSLGRTSRGGELFF